The subject of this entry is one T cell receptor beta chain. The antigen remains undetermined. This sample stems from a study of blood T cells in healthy people across ages. For the second PCR, which ran for about 6 to 12 cycles, a sample-barcoded 5' primer and a J-beta primer mix were used. TCRdb re-called the 5' RACE reads through MiXCR, storing one row per CDR3 protein. The data contain under 2,000,000 distinct CDR3 sequences, 49% of them seen just once; the ten biggest clones take up 2.1%. Study findings and constraints: The long-lived group displayed more naive CD4+ cells, plus higher diversity, than the aged donors did.

This CDR3 comprises 14 residues. CDR1 and CDR2 from the germline V gene are MDHEN and SYDVKM. Losses at the gene ends were 7 bases for V and 4 bases for J; bases not matched to a gene: 4. The chain has TRBV28 and TRBJ1-6; 7 bases match TRBD1. The TCR was taken from a woman in her 40s in good health. The source material was blood. The CDR3 is CASTWDSYNSPLHF. CDR3 sequence (DNA): TGTGCCAGCACCTGGGACAGTTATAATTCACCCCTCCACTTT.